Below, 29 T cell receptor beta chains from the same sample are listed, as sequenced in a study of cytomegalovirus exposure and HLA in healthy donors. The PCR used 60 Vbeta and 13 Jbeta primers. The repertoire was sequenced with immunoSEQ multiplex PCR; TCRdb's copy has only in-frame clones and lacks some. Of some 130,000 clones detected, roughly 60% appear once; the ten largest clones hold around 2.5%. Sequencing was carried out using PBMCs. These TCRs come from a middle-aged woman in good health and CMV-seronegative.

The rearrangement joins TRBV6-5 to TRBJ2-7; D not resolved. This CDR3 has 13 amino acids. V lost 5 bases to trimming and J lost 3 bases, with 11 bases between them. Germline V gives CDR1 MNHEY, CDR2 SVGAGI. The CDR3 is CASSGTVLYEQYF. In nucleotides, the CDR3 is TGTGCCAGCAGTGGTACAGTCCTCTACGAGCAGTACTTC.

This chain connects TRBV27 to TRBJ1-5, with D perhaps TRBD1 (5 bases). CDR1 MNHEY and CDR2 SMNVEV come from the germline V gene (reference sequence). Trimming removed 2 bases at V and 1 base at J, with 9 bases between. This CDR3 spans 15 amino acids. The CDR3 spells CASSLGRVSNQPQHF. CDR3 in DNA: TGTGCCAGCAGTTTAGGCAGGGTCAGCAATCAGCCCCAGCATTTT.

The chain joins TRBV13 to TRBJ2-5, with a tentative D call TRBD1 (7 bases). Trimming stripped 3 bases from V and 5 bases from J, with 16 bases between. The CDR3 is 15 amino acids. Germline V CDR1 and CDR2: PRHDT, FYEKMQ (reference sequence). The CDR3 bases are TGTGCCAGCAGCTTGTTCAGGGGGGTGGCGGAGACCCAGTACTTC. This encodes CASSLFRGVAETQYF. Supplemented by reference TRBV13 and TRBJ2-5, the full variable domain reads AAGVIQSPRHLIKEKRETATLKCYPIPRHDTVYWYQQGPGQDPQFLISFYEKMQSDKGSIPDRFSAQQFSDYHSELNMSSLELGDSALYFCASSLFRGVAETQYFGPGTRLLVL.

The chain couples TRBV28 to TRBJ1-4; no reliable D call. There are 13 residues in the CDR3. The V gene's germline CDR1 is MDHEN and CDR2 SYDVKM. Deletions cut 5 bases from V and 1 base from J, with 5 bases between. CDR3 loop: CASSIRTNEKLFF. The CDR3 bases are TGTGCCAGCAGTATTCGAACTAATGAAAAACTGTTTTTT.

The CDR3 is CASSAARQGYNSPLHF. The CDR3 nucleotides are TGTGCCAGCAGCGCTGCGAGACAGGGCTATAATTCACCCCTCCACTTT. The chain recombines TRBV9 with TRBJ1-6; 7 nucleotides agree with TRBD1. With V trimmed by 3 bases and J by 3 bases, 6 bases remained unmatched. The CDR3 covers 16 residues. Germline lookup yields CDR1 SGDLS and CDR2 YYNGEE.

This clone was detected only a few times. This chain uses TRBV27 with TRBJ1-5; possible D gene TRBD1, 6 bases. Germline CDR1 reads MNHEY; CDR2 reads SMNVEV (reference sequence). V lost 2 bases and J 4 bases, leaving 18 bases between the germline ends. The CDR3 contains 17 residues. The CDR3 here is CASSLLSLSGVNQPQHF. CDR3 nucleotide sequence: TGTGCCAGCAGTTTACTCAGTTTATCAGGGGTGAATCAGCCCCAGCATTTT.

This chain joins TRBV23-1 and TRBJ1-5, with 10 bases lining up with TRBD1. TRBV23-1 is treated as an ORF (open reading frame) with a function not yet certain. V dropped 8 bases and J dropped 6; count of bases not matched to a gene: 13. The CDR3 has 16 amino acids. CDR3 in amino acids: CASFRTGGPSRQPQHF. As DNA, the CDR3 is TGCGCCAGCTTCCGGACAGGGGGGCCGTCGCGTCAGCCCCAGCATTTT.

This rearrangement joins TRBV27 to TRBJ2-3; 7 bases line up with TRBD2. V was clipped by 5 bases and J by 5 bases; unmatched bases: 10. CDR3 length equals 15 residues. CDR1 and CDR2 from the germline V gene are MNHEY and SMNVEV (reference sequence). CDR3 region: CASSERGLGGDTQYF. DNA for the CDR3: TGTGCCAGCAGTGAGCGGGGCCTCGGGGGAGATACGCAGTATTTT.

V is TRBV2 and J is TRBJ1-1; D gene uncertain. Germline assignment: CDR1 SNHLY and CDR2 FYNNEI. V shed 1 base and J shed 0 bases, with 9 bases lying between them. The CDR3 totals 15 residues. CDR3 residues: CASSEVGAVNTEAFF. The CDR3 nucleotides read TGTGCCAGCAGTGAAGTGGGAGCCGTGAACACTGAAGCTTTCTTT. The complete variable domain, with remaining parts taken from reference TRBV2 and TRBJ1-1, reads EPEVTQTPSHQVTQMGQEVILRCVPISNHLYFYWYRQILGQKVEFLVSFYNNEISEKSEIFDDQFSVERPDGSNFTLKIRSTKLEDSAMYFCASSEVGAVNTEAFFGQGTRLTVV.

V usage is TRBV30 and J usage is TRBJ1-4; D is perhaps TRBD1 (6 bases). The CDR3 spans 13 residues. Germline CDR1 GTSNPN, CDR2 SVGIG (reference sequence). The V and J ends lost 7 bases and 5 bases respectively, with 14 bases between them. The CDR3 coding sequence is TGTGCCTCCGCGACAGGACCGAATGAAAAACTGTTTTTT. It specifies CASATGPNEKLFF. The entire variable domain, with the rest obtained from reference TRBV30 and TRBJ1-4, is as follows: SQTIHQWPATLVQPVGSPLSLECTVEGTSNPNLYWYRQAAGRGLQLLFYSVGIGQISSEVPQNLSASRPQDRQFILSSKKLLLSDSGFYLCASATGPNEKLFFGSGTQLSVL.

The CDR3 loop is CASSLRGSLAGELFF. CDR3 nucleotides: TGCGCCAGCAGCCTACGCGGGAGTCTCGCCGGGGAGCTGTTTTTT. The rearrangement uses TRBV4-1 and TRBJ2-2; 7 bases line up with TRBD2. V shed 4 bases, J shed 6 bases, and the junction held 8 bases outside the gene matches. Looked up from germline, CDR1 is MGHRA and CDR2 is YSYEKL. The CDR3 has 15 residues.

This chain links TRBV12-5 with TRBJ2-1; D call uncertain. V shed 1 base and J shed 9 bases, with 7 bases lying between them. The germline CDR1 and CDR2 sequences are LGHNT and FRNRAP. The CDR3 is made up of 12 amino acids. The CDR3 DNA sequence: TGTGCTAGTGGTTTGGGGAGAGGTGAGCAGTTCTTC. It translates to CASGLGRGEQFF. Filled out from reference TRBV12-5 and TRBJ2-1, the complete variable domain reads DARVTQTPRHKVTEMGQEVTMRCQPILGHNTVFWYRQTMMQGLELLAYFRNRAPLDDSGMPKDRFSAEMPDATLATLKIQPSEPRDSAVYFCASGLGRGEQFFGPGTRLTVL.

V usage is TRBV6-6 and J usage is TRBJ2-3; 7 bases fit TRBD2. Unmatched junction bases numbered 2, after V lost 2 bases and J lost 6 bases. CDR1 MNHNY and CDR2 SVGAGI come from the germline V gene (reference sequence). CDR3 size: 13 residues. The CDR3 DNA sequence: TGTGCCAGCAGTTACCCCGGGGGGGATACGCAGTATTTT. This gives the protein CASSYPGGDTQYF.

Notes on this clone: Other DNA sequences of this sample code for an identical CDR3. The CDR3 region is CASSPSGNEQYF. DNA of the CDR3: TGTGCCAGCTCACCCTCCGGGAACGAGCAGTACTTC. The chain employs TRBV18 and TRBJ2-7; perhaps TRBD2 as D (5 bases). Germline lookup yields CDR1 KGHSH and CDR2 LQKENI. The CDR3 spans 12 residues. V was cut by 3 bases and J by 5 bases, with 8 bases left in between.

The chain employs TRBV27 and TRBJ2-7, with 12 nucleotides matching TRBD1. In germline, CDR1 is MNHEY, CDR2 SMNVEV (reference sequence). V shed 4 bases and J 3 bases; nucleotides not matched to a gene: 13. This CDR3 is built from 18 residues. Here the CDR3 reads CASSSLIPGQGAVYEQYF. The CDR3 nucleotides read TGTGCCAGCAGTTCCCTAATACCGGGACAGGGGGCGGTCTACGAGCAGTACTTC.

This clone was observed a handful of times. For the CDR3, the DNA is TGTGCCAGCAAGGTGAGGGGGTATCAGCCCCAGCATTTT. Its translation is CASKVRGYQPQHF. The rearrangement links TRBV28 to TRBJ1-5, with a weak D call TRBD1 (6 bases). Germline CDR1 reads MDHEN; CDR2 reads SYDVKM. Trimming pared 7 bases from V and 5 bases from J, leaving 12 bases between. This CDR3 contains 13 residues. The full variable domain, rest sourced from reference TRBV28 and TRBJ1-5, is DVKVTQSSRYLVKRTGEKVFLECVQDMDHENMFWYRQDPGLGLRLIYFSYDVKMKEKGDIPEGYSVSREKKERFSLILESASTNQTSMYLCASKVRGYQPQHFGDGTRLSIL.

The sample holds a few counts of this clone. The chain uses TRBV7-9 and TRBJ2-3; 13 bases match TRBD2. CDR3 length: 16 residues. V lost 4 bases to trimming and J lost 5 bases; unmatched junction nucleotides: 6. The germline V gene has CDR1 SEHNR and CDR2 FQNEAQ (reference sequence). In nucleotides, the CDR3 is TGTGCCAGCAGCTCCTCGACTAGCGGGGGGATAGATACGCAGTATTTT. It yields the protein CASSSSTSGGIDTQYF.

CDR3 loop: CASSPQGPTEAFF. The CDR3 bases are TGTGCCAGCAGCCCCCAGGGCCCCACTGAAGCTTTCTTT. This chain connects TRBV5-4 to TRBJ1-1; possibly TRBD1 for D (5 bases). CDR3 length: 13 amino acids. V was pared by 4 bases and J by 4 bases, with 11 bases between. Germline V CDR1 and CDR2: SGHNT, YYREEE (reference sequence).

This clone was observed once. The V call is TRBV19, the J call TRBJ1-2, with 7 bases aligning to TRBD1. The CDR3 extends over 13 amino acids. Germline loops: CDR1 LNHDA, CDR2 SQIVND (reference sequence). V shed 6 bases, J shed 4 bases, and the junction held 5 bases outside the gene matches. CDR3 in amino acids: CASSYRGLYGYTF. The CDR3 DNA reads TGTGCCAGTAGCTACAGGGGCCTCTATGGCTACACCTTC.

This clone was detected many times. J is TRBJ2-7 and V is TRBV2; 9 bases map to TRBD1. CDR1 and CDR2 from the germline V gene are SNHLY and FYNNEI. This CDR3 is 15 amino acids long. J lost 3 bases, V lost 2 bases, and 5 bases had no gene match. The CDR3 here is CASSEWTGDYYEQYF. In DNA, the CDR3 is TGTGCCAGCAGTGAATGGACAGGGGACTACTACGAGCAGTACTTC.

The V and J genes are TRBV7-2 and TRBJ1-1; D uncertain. Between the trimmed V and J ends, which lost 4 bases and 0 bases, there was a span of 9 bases. The CDR3 totals 14 residues. CDR1 and CDR2 from the germline V gene are SGHTA and FQGNSA. CDR3 coding DNA: TGTGCCAGCAGCTCCGGGTTTATGAACACTGAAGCTTTCTTT. Translated, it gives CASSSGFMNTEAFF.

The chain combines TRBV29-1 with TRBJ1-2; D not certain. Trimming took off 6 bases at V and 2 bases at J, with 10 bases between the two ends. In germline, CDR1 is SQVTM, CDR2 ANQGSEA. The CDR3 totals 12 residues. The CDR3 loop is CSVAGENYGYTF. The DNA of the CDR3 is TGCAGCGTAGCCGGGGAGAACTATGGCTACACCTTC.

The chain uses TRBV14 and TRBJ1-1; weak D call: TRBD1 (6 bases). The CDR3 runs to 14 residues. Trimming left V 4 bases short and J 1 base short, with 10 bases between. CDR1 and CDR2 from the germline V gene are SGHDN and FVKESK. CDR3 in DNA: TGTGCCAGCAGCCGAGAGACAGGGAACACTGAAGCTTTCTTT. This gives the protein CASSRETGNTEAFF.

The V and J genes are TRBV6-6 and TRBJ1-2; TRBD1 might be the D (5 bases). V lost 6 bases and J 7 bases, leaving 15 bases between the germline ends. CDR3 length: 13 residues. The germline V gene encodes CDR1 MNHNY and CDR2 SVGAGI (reference sequence). The CDR3 spells CASRPRVDAGYTF. The DNA of the CDR3 is TGTGCCAGCAGACCCAGGGTTGACGCTGGCTACACCTTC.

The chain carries TRBV4-1 and TRBJ1-2; D is ambiguous. Trimming pared 1 base from V and 7 bases from J, leaving 10 bases between. The CDR3 spans 13 residues. The germline V gene has CDR1 MGHRA and CDR2 YSYEKL. This CDR3 reads CASSQVAGLGYTF. The DNA for the CDR3 is TGCGCCAGCAGCCAAGTGGCAGGCCTTGGCTACACCTTC.

In this sample, this clone turned up a few times. Other DNA sequences within the sample encode an identical CDR3. The chain links TRBV30 to TRBJ1-2, with 12 bases matching TRBD1. The germline V gene has CDR1 GTSNPN and CDR2 SVGIG (reference sequence). Trimming removed 3 bases from V and 2 bases from J; junction bases left unmatched: 1. The CDR3 runs to 14 residues. CDR3 in amino acids: CAWSGTGGNYGYTF. The CDR3 region has the DNA TGTGCCTGGAGCGGGACAGGGGGCAACTATGGCTACACCTTC.

J is TRBJ2-7 and V is TRBV4-2; D gene unclear. The CDR3 runs to 13 residues. Germline loops: CDR1 LGHNA, CDR2 YNFKEQ. The germline V and J ends were trimmed by 0 bases and 1 base, with 4 bases remaining between them. The chain's CDR3 is CASSQDISYEQYF. DNA of the CDR3: TGTGCCAGCAGCCAAGACATTTCCTACGAGCAGTACTTC.

This chain joins TRBV30 and TRBJ2-7; 7 bases fit TRBD1. There are 14 residues in the CDR3. CDR1 and CDR2 from the germline V gene are GTSNPN and SVGIG (reference sequence). V lost 0 bases and J lost 3; bases outside the gene matches: 5. The CDR3 sequence is CAWSVTTGVYEQYF. CDR3 nucleotides: TGTGCCTGGAGTGTGACCACAGGGGTCTACGAGCAGTACTTC.

V is TRBV7-2 and J is TRBJ2-7; 8 nucleotides line up with TRBD1. V dropped 2 bases and J dropped 3; count of bases not matched to a gene: 6. The CDR3 contains 15 residues. The germline gives CDR1 SGHTA, CDR2 FQGNSA. The CDR3 reads CASSLTGQDFYEQYF. The CDR3 DNA follows: TGTGCCAGCAGCTTAACGGGACAGGATTTCTACGAGCAGTACTTC.